Each of the 30 T cell receptor beta chains below was sequenced from the same sample in a study of cytotoxic CD8 clonotypes in ibrutinib-treated CLL. The repertoire was sequenced with immunoSEQ multiplex PCR; TCRdb's copy has only in-frame clones and lacks some. The sample contains about 9,000 clones, 60% to 80% of which appear only once. Here the sequenced sample was PBMCs, taken before ibrutinib treatment. These receptors all come from a human donor with chronic lymphocytic leukemia.

V is TRBV2 and J is TRBJ1-5; D gene ambiguous. CDR3 length: 12 residues. Trimming cost V 7 bases and J 1 base, with 5 bases left between them. CDR1 SNHLY and CDR2 FYNNEI come from the germline V gene. In DNA, the CDR3 is TGTGCCAGCACGGGCAGCAATCAGCCCCAGCATTTT. Its translation: CASTGSNQPQHF.

Concerning this clone itself: A much larger clone lies one base from this, so it may be a read error. This chain links TRBV27 with TRBJ2-1, with 10 bases lining up with TRBD2. CDR3 length: 14 amino acids. Looked up from germline, CDR1 is MNHEY and CDR2 is SMNVEV (reference sequence). Trimming took 3 bases from V and 10 from J; bases not matched to a gene: 6. CDR3 sequence reads: CASSFVGLAEEQFF. The CDR3 DNA is TGTGCCAGCAGTTTTGTTGGACTAGCGGAAGAGCAGTTCTTC.

The chain uses TRBV5-1 and TRBJ2-7; TRBD2 agrees at 10 bases. With 0 bases clipped from V and 3 bases from J, the junction kept 6 bases outside the gene matches. Germline CDR1 is SGHRS and CDR2 is YFSETQ. The CDR3 is made up of 16 amino acids. CDR3 protein: CASSLESSGSIYEQYF. The CDR3 region has the DNA TGCGCCAGCAGCTTGGAATCTAGCGGGAGTATCTACGAGCAGTACTTC.

V and J are TRBV27 and TRBJ2-2; 14 bases are shared with TRBD2. The CDR3 extends over 19 amino acids. The germline V gene has CDR1 MNHEY and CDR2 SMNVEV (reference sequence). The trim removed 6 bases at V and 4 bases at J, leaving 13 bases unmatched. For the CDR3, the DNA is TGTGCCAGCAGCATGGGGACTAGCGGGAGTATCAGTGGCACCGGGGAGCTGTTTTTT. Protein: CASSMGTSGSISGTGELFF.

The chain employs TRBV15 and TRBJ2-1; D possibly corresponds to TRBD2 (5 bases). Deletions cut 0 bases from V and 3 bases from J, with 9 bases between. From germline, CDR1 is LNHNV and CDR2 YYDKDF (reference sequence). CDR3 length: 15 amino acids. DNA of the CDR3: TGTGCCACCAGCAGAGATGAGGGAGTCTACAATGAGCAGTTCTTC. Amino acids: CATSRDEGVYNEQFF.

The rearrangement uses TRBV6-6 and TRBJ1-1; possible D gene TRBD1, 5 bases. V lost 3 bases and J 5 bases, leaving 16 bases between the germline ends. From germline, CDR1 is MNHNY and CDR2 SVGAGI (reference sequence). CDR3 length: 15 amino acids. The DNA of the CDR3 is TGTGCCAGCAGTTATGGGCCAGGGTGGGGGACTGAAGCTTTCTTT. Encoded protein: CASSYGPGWGTEAFF.

The J gene is TRBJ2-3, the V gene TRBV19; D is possibly TRBD1 or TRBD2 (5 bases each). Trimming pared 4 bases from V and 5 bases from J, leaving 25 bases between. Per the germline V gene, CDR1 is LNHDA and CDR2 is SQIVND (reference sequence). CDR3 length: 18 residues. The CDR3 DNA reads as TGTGCCAGTAGTAGCCCAACCCCTCGTGGGGGTTGGAAAGATACGCAGTATTTT. Protein product: CASSSPTPRGGWKDTQYF. The complete variable domain, with remaining parts taken from reference TRBV19 and TRBJ2-3, reads DGGITQSPKYLFRKEGQNVTLSCEQNLNHDAMYWYRQDPGQGLRLIYYSQIVNDFQKGDIAEGYSVSREKKESFPLTVTSAQKNPTAFYLCASSSPTPRGGWKDTQYFGPGTRLTVL.

The chain is built from TRBV5-1 and TRBJ2-7, with D possibly being TRBD2 (6 bases). The CDR3 is made up of 14 amino acids. Trimming pared 2 bases from V and 5 bases from J, leaving 14 bases between. Germline CDR1 SGHRS, CDR2 YFSETQ. The CDR3 spells CASSFGSGGNEQYF. The CDR3 nucleotides read TGCGCCAGCAGCTTTGGCTCGGGCGGGAACGAGCAGTACTTC.

This rearrangement joins TRBV27 to TRBJ1-2; possibly TRBD1 for D (5 bases). Germline CDR1 and CDR2: MNHEY and SMNVEV (reference sequence). CDR3 length equals 17 residues. V lost 0 bases to trimming and J lost 4 bases, with 18 bases between them. For the CDR3, the DNA is TGTGCCAGCAGTTTATCACGCGGGTTTGGGACTACCTATGGCTACACCTTC. Protein product: CASSLSRGFGTTYGYTF.

This chain joins TRBV28 and TRBJ2-2; D is perhaps TRBD1 (5 bases). The CDR3 has 15 amino acids. Germline V gene sequence: CDR1 MDHEN, CDR2 SYDVKM. Deletions cut 5 bases from V and 2 bases from J, with 12 bases between. The CDR3 nucleotides read TGTGCCAGCAGTCCCACCGACAGAAACACCGGGGAGCTGTTTTTT. Its protein is CASSPTDRNTGELFF.

V gene TRBV5-8 combines with J gene TRBJ1-4, with 7 bases that match TRBD1. The CDR3 consists of 15 residues. The V gene's germline CDR1 is SGHTS and CDR2 YDEGEE. The junction had 4 bases not matched to a gene; V was cut back by 0 bases and J by 5 bases. DNA of the CDR3: TGTGCCAGCAGCTTGGACAGGGGTGAAAATGAAAAACTGTTTTTT. Protein product: CASSLDRGENEKLFF.

This clone was recorded only once. The chain recombines TRBV7-8 with TRBJ2-3; D gene uncertain. This CDR3 has 14 amino acids. Trimming stripped 1 base from V and 2 bases from J, with 7 bases between. Per germline, CDR1 SGHVS and CDR2 FQNEAQ. The CDR3 loop is CASSLVTATDTQYF. In DNA, the CDR3 is TGTGCCAGCAGCTTAGTCACAGCCACAGATACGCAGTATTTT.

The chain carries TRBV4-3 and TRBJ2-1; D might be TRBD1 (6 bases). V lost 7 bases and J lost 6, with 22 bases in between. Germline CDR1 reads LGHNA; CDR2 reads YSLEER. There are 16 residues in the CDR3. For the CDR3, the DNA is TGCGCCAGCACTCCATTGGGGGCTGGGGGCCCCAATGAGCAGTTCTTC. This sequence encodes CASTPLGAGGPNEQFF.

The chain couples TRBV19 to TRBJ1-1, with 8 bases aligning to TRBD1. Germline V lookup: CDR1 LNHDA, CDR2 SQIVND (reference sequence). The CDR3 is made up of 13 amino acids. Losses at the gene ends were 6 bases for V and 8 bases for J; bases not matched to a gene: 8. CDR3 coding DNA: TGTGCCAGTAGGGGGCAGGGGGCACGGGAAGCTTTCTTT. Translated: CASRGQGAREAFF. Full variable domain (rest looked up from reference TRBV19 and TRBJ1-1): DGGITQSPKYLFRKEGQNVTLSCEQNLNHDAMYWYRQDPGQGLRLIYYSQIVNDFQKGDIAEGYSVSREKKESFPLTVTSAQKNPTAFYLCASRGQGAREAFFGQGTRLTVV.

The V gene is TRBV2, the J gene TRBJ1-2; 7 bases are a match to TRBD1. The germline V gene has CDR1 SNHLY and CDR2 FYNNEI. The CDR3 has 13 amino acids. Unmatched junction bases numbered 11, after V lost 10 bases and J lost 6 bases. Written as DNA, the CDR3 is TGTGCCACCCAGGGGACAGACGGAGATGGCTACACCTTC. Its translation: CATQGTDGDGYTF.

The rearrangement links TRBV6-1 to TRBJ2-5; the match to TRBD2 covers 7 bases. This CDR3 comprises 15 residues. Germline V gene data show CDR1 as MNHNS and CDR2 as SASEGT. Unmatched junction bases numbered 12, after V lost 6 bases and J lost 5 bases. This chain's CDR3 is CASRDNNGGLETQYF. The CDR3, as DNA: TGTGCCAGCAGGGATAACAACGGGGGGTTGGAGACCCAGTACTTC.

The V call is TRBV7-9, the J call TRBJ1-2, with 7 bases matching TRBD1. The CDR3 spans 13 residues. Germline values: CDR1 SEHNR, CDR2 FQNEAQ (reference sequence). After removal of 3 bases from V and 8 bases from J, the junction contained 6 bases not matched to a gene. The CDR3 spells CASSFGQDRGYTF. CDR3 DNA: TGTGCCAGCAGCTTTGGACAGGATCGGGGCTACACCTTC.

V and J are TRBV5-4 and TRBJ2-5, with no clear D. The CDR3 consists of 11 residues. The germline CDR1 and CDR2 sequences are SGHNT and YYREEE (reference sequence). V lost 0 bases and J 3 bases, leaving 0 bases between the germline ends. As DNA, the CDR3 is TGTGCCAGCAGCTTGGAAGAGACCCAGTACTTC. Amino acid sequence: CASSLEETQYF.

V is TRBV21-1 and J is TRBJ2-5; the table names TRBD1, a call not compared with the DNA. TRBV21-1 is labeled a pseudogene. The CDR3 length is 13 residues. The CDR3 nucleotides read TGTGCCAGCACCCGGGACAGGGGCGAGACCCAGTACTTC. Translation gives CASTRDRGETQYF.

This rearrangement joins TRBV5-1 to TRBJ2-7, with D tentatively TRBD1 or TRBD2 (6 bases each). With 0 bases removed from V and 3 bases from J, the gap between germline ends came to 16 bases. The CDR3 consists of 16 residues. In germline, CDR1 is SGHRS, CDR2 YFSETQ. The CDR3, as DNA: TGCGCCAGCAGCTTGGGAGGGGGAGGACCCTTCTACGAGCAGTACTTC. Residues: CASSLGGGGPFYEQYF.

Of note for this clone: This same CDR3 is encoded by further DNA sequences in the sample. The chain joins TRBV29-1 to TRBJ2-1, with D hard to call. Germline CDR1 SQVTM, CDR2 ANQGSEA. Between the trimmed V and J ends, which lost 4 bases and 3 bases, there was a span of 19 bases. CDR3 size: 16 residues. In DNA, the CDR3 is TGCAGCGTTGTTATCGTGGCAGCCGAAAACTACAATGAGCAGTTCTTC. Translated: CSVVIVAAENYNEQFF.

This chain links TRBV7-3 with TRBJ1-1; perhaps TRBD1 as D (5 bases). This CDR3 has 14 residues. Deletions cut 3 bases from V and 4 bases from J, with 12 bases between. Germline values: CDR1 SGHTA, CDR2 FQGTGA. The CDR3 DNA reads TGTGCCAGCAGCTTCGGGGGAGGAAGCACTGAAGCTTTCTTT. Amino acids: CASSFGGGSTEAFF. The full variable domain, its missing parts supplied by reference TRBV7-3 and TRBJ1-1, is GAGVSQTPSNKVTEKGKYVELRCDPISGHTALYWYRQSLGQGPEFLIYFQGTGAADDSGLPNDRFFAVRPEGSVSTLKIQRTERGDSAVYLCASSFGGGSTEAFFGQGTRLTVV.

The chain is built from TRBV11-2 and TRBJ1-1, with D perhaps TRBD1 (5 bases). Trimming left V 6 bases short and J 6 bases short, with 17 bases between. This CDR3 region has 14 residues. Germline CDR1 and CDR2: SGHAT and FQNNGV. CDR3 residues: CASRMQGVGAEAFF. CDR3 DNA sequence: TGTGCCAGCAGGATGCAGGGAGTTGGCGCTGAAGCTTTCTTT.

Comment on this clone: The sample contains more than one DNA sequence encoding this CDR3. V and J are TRBV29-1 and TRBJ2-7; the match to TRBD1 covers 10 bases. V trimming: 4 bases; J trimming: 2 bases; junction bases outside the gene matches: 2. The CDR3 length is 13 residues. Germline values: CDR1 SQVTM, CDR2 ANQGSEA. CDR3: CSVGQGAAYEQYF. The CDR3 DNA is TGCAGCGTTGGACAGGGGGCAGCCTACGAGCAGTACTTC.

This chain links TRBV6-1 with TRBJ1-1; D is undetermined. The CDR3 is 14 residues long. V was pared by 7 bases and J by 0 bases, with 12 bases between. Germline CDR1 MNHNS, CDR2 SASEGT. The CDR3 here is CASIKSGMNTEAFF. Written as DNA, the CDR3 is TGTGCCAGCATTAAGTCGGGAATGAACACTGAAGCTTTCTTT.

This clone is classed as medium-sized. The chain joins TRBV27 to TRBJ2-1; no reliable D call. CDR3 length: 14 residues. Deletions cut 3 bases from V and 3 bases from J, with 9 bases between. Germline V lookup: CDR1 MNHEY, CDR2 SMNVEV (reference sequence). The CDR3 bases are TGTGCCAGCAGTTTGGACCGCAACTACAATGAGCAGTTCTTC. It codes for CASSLDRNYNEQFF.

V gene TRBV11-2 combines with J gene TRBJ2-1; no definite D call. The CDR3 consists of 12 residues. Germline CDR1 and CDR2: SGHAT and FQNNGV. Trimming left V 0 bases short and J 7 bases short, with 4 bases between. In nucleotides, the CDR3 is TGTGCCAGCAGCTTAGAGGGAAATGAGCAGTTCTTC. It yields the protein CASSLEGNEQFF. Variable domain in full (rest from reference TRBV11-2 and TRBJ2-1): EAGVAQSPRYKIIEKRQSVAFWCNPISGHATLYWYQQILGQGPKLLIQFQNNGVVDDSQLPKDRFSAERLKGVDSTLKIQPAKLEDSAVYLCASSLEGNEQFFGPGTRLTVL.

The chain joins TRBV5-1 to TRBJ2-3; 13 bases match TRBD2. V was pared by 0 bases and J by 2 bases, with 6 bases of the junction left unmatched. The germline CDR1 and CDR2 sequences are SGHRS and YFSETQ. CDR3 length: 18 amino acids. For the CDR3, the DNA is TGCGCCAGCAGCTTGGCCGCGACTAGCGGGAGGTTCACAGATACGCAGTATTTT. This codes for CASSLAATSGRFTDTQYF.

With regard to this clone: One end of the junction varies from germline; a read error may be responsible. The chain couples TRBV7-7 to TRBJ1-4; 8 nucleotides align to TRBD1. This CDR3 is built from 14 residues. The germline V gene encodes CDR1 SSHAT and CDR2 FNYEAQ (reference sequence). Written as DNA, the CDR3 is TGTGCTAGCAGCCCAGGGGGCTCTAATGAAAAACTGTTTTTT. Residues: CASSPGGSNEKLFF.

V and J are TRBV28 and TRBJ1-2; 7 nucleotides align to TRBD1. The trim removed 3 bases at V and 8 bases at J, leaving 9 bases unmatched. CDR1 MDHEN and CDR2 SYDVKM come from the germline V gene. CDR3 size: 14 residues. The CDR3 nucleotides read TGTGCCAGCAGTTTGGGGCAGGGGGATGGCGGCTACACCTTC. This gives the protein CASSLGQGDGGYTF.